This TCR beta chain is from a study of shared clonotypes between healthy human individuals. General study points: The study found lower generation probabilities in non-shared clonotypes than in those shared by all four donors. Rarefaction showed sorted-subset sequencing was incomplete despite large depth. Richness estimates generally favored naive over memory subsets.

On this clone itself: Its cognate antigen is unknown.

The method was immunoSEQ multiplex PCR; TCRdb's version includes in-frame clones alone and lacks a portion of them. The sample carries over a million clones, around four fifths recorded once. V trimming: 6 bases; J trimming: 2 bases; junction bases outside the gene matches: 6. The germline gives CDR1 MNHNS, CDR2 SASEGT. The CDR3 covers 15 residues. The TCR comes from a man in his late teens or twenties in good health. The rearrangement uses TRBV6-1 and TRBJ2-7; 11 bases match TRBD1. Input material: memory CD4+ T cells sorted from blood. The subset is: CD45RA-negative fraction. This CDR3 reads CASRAGTGGAYEQYF. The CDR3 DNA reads TGTGCCAGCAGAGCCGGGACAGGGGGGGCCTACGAGCAGTACTTC.